This T cell receptor beta chain originates from a study of blood T cell repertoires in COVID-19. Looking at the study overall: Acute-phase and convalescent COVID-19 samples originated in the United States, Italy and Spain. The analysed material was cDNA or gDNA that came from T cells, B-cell-depleted T cells, or PBMCs.

Trimming removed 4 bases at V and 4 bases at J, with 8 bases between. The CDR3 runs to 12 residues. CDR1 SNHLY and CDR2 FYNNEI come from the germline V gene. Original handling: Amplification from reference gene primers served as the basis for estimated nucleated cell counts. Using immunoSEQ multiplex PCR, the repertoire was profiled, and TCRdb retains in-frame clones only, with some absent. Clonal size and the V and J genes are those of that table, whereas D and trimming came from the DNA. The top ten hold roughly 15% of the sample, which has about 80,000 clones, 76% seen once. The receptor comes from a man in his 70s with active or convalescent COVID-19. The specimen sequenced was peripheral blood. V and J are TRBV2 and TRBJ2-7; D is perhaps TRBD2 (5 bases). CDR3: CASSAGGYEQYF. CDR3 nucleotide sequence: TGTGCCAGCAGTGCGGGCGGGTACGAGCAGTACTTC.